This T cell receptor (beta chain) comes out of a study of T-cell memory formation after mild COVID-19. TCRdb itself ran the 5' RACE reads through MiXCR, one entry per CDR3 protein. The sample comprises roughly 320,000 distinct CDR3 sequences, 28% of which are singletons, and roughly 14% rests with the top ten. The CDR3 is made up of 14 amino acids. V was clipped by 5 bases and J by 1 base, with 11 bases between them. Germline V gene sequence: CDR1 LNHNV, CDR2 YYDKDF (reference sequence). The sample taken for sequencing was PBMCs or a T cell subset sorted from them (not recorded which). The origin of this receptor is an adult woman who had mild COVID-19 (a few samples of this study predate the infection). Cell type and time point are not known. The chain recombines TRBV15 with TRBJ1-1; D may be TRBD1 (6 bases). The CDR3, as DNA: TGTGCCACCAGCGAAAGGGGGTCGAACACTGAAGCTTTCTTT. This encodes CATSERGSNTEAFF. The full variable domain, with the rest looked up from reference TRBV15 and TRBJ1-1, is DAMVIQNPRYQVTQFGKPVTLSCSQTLNHNVMYWYQQKSSQAPKLLFHYYDKDFNNEADTPDNFQSRRPNTSFCFLDIRSPGLGDTAMYLCATSERGSNTEAFFGQGTRLTVV.